This TCR beta chain came from a study of blood T cell repertoires in COVID-19. About the study: T cells, B-cell-depleted T cells, or PBMCs supplied cDNA or gDNA.

This clone was recorded once. V dropped 5 bases and J dropped 4; count of bases not matched to a gene: 9. The germline V gene has CDR1 MNHEY and CDR2 SMNVEV (reference sequence). The CDR3 length is 15 residues. Sequenced by immunoSEQ multiplex PCR; TCRdb stores in-frame clones only, minus some. The sample carries over 110,000 clones, over 75% recorded once. The chain employs TRBV27 and TRBJ2-3, with 7 bases that match TRBD1. Sequencing was done on a sample of PBMCs or T cells enriched from blood (not recorded which). The sequence was obtained from a man aged 50 to 59 in a cohort exposed to, infected with or recovered from COVID-19 (not recorded which). CDR3 sequence (DNA): TGTGCCAGCAGTGACTACAGGGGTGGAGCAGATACGCAGTATTTT. Encoded protein: CASSDYRGGADTQYF.